These 29 T cell receptor beta chains originate from one sample sequenced in a study of graft-versus-host responses after intestinal transplantation. The repertoire was sequenced with immunoSEQ multiplex PCR; TCRdb's copy has only in-frame clones and lacks some. The sample lists fewer than 85,000 clones, around 82% occurring once. These receptors have no known antigen. Here the sequenced sample was unstimulated CD4+ T cells sorted from spleen or lymph node cells, taken before transplant. The receptor set was obtained from a human donor who was the organ donor for an intestinal transplant.

The rearrangement joins TRBV7-3 to TRBJ1-6; 9 nucleotides line up with TRBD1. The V and J ends lost 5 bases and 10 bases, in that order; junction bases with no gene match: 9. This CDR3 region has 15 residues. From germline, CDR1 is SGHTA and CDR2 FQGTGA. The CDR3 protein is CASSPSGTGTSPLHF. The CDR3 DNA sequence: TGTGCCAGCAGCCCCTCCGGGACAGGGACATCACCCCTCCACTTT.

The chain uses TRBV11-2 and TRBJ2-7, with 8 bases identical to TRBD1. The CDR3 contains 15 residues. Germline lookup yields CDR1 SGHAT and CDR2 FQNNGV. Germline trimming cut 5 bases from V and 6 bases from J; bases unmatched to any gene: 12. The chain's CDR3 is CASSRRGQVLSEQYV. The CDR3, as DNA: TGTGCCAGCAGCCGGCGGGGACAGGTCTTGTCCGAGCAGTACGTC.

This chain connects TRBV5-1 to TRBJ1-4; maybe TRBD1 (5 bases). This CDR3 has 14 residues. Germline V lookup: CDR1 SGHRS, CDR2 YFSETQ. Trimming left V 0 bases short and J 4 bases short, with 7 bases between. In DNA form, the CDR3 reads TGCGCCAGCAGCTTGGGCGGGGGTAATGAAAAACTGTTTTTT. Residues: CASSLGGGNEKLFF.

In this sample, this clone turned up a few times. The gene calls are TRBV6-4 and TRBJ1-5, with TRBD1 as a possible D gene (6 bases). Trimming pared 4 bases from V and 3 bases from J, leaving 7 bases between. The CDR3 is 13 amino acids. Germline loops: CDR1 MRHNA, CDR2 SNTAGT. CDR3 region: CASSGQVNQPQHF. The CDR3 DNA reads as TGTGCCAGCAGTGGACAGGTCAATCAGCCCCAGCATTTT.

This chain uses TRBV5-6 with TRBJ2-1; D uncertain. This CDR3 region has 12 residues. V lost 0 bases to trimming and J lost 7 bases, with 5 bases between them. Germline V gene sequence: CDR1 SGHDT, CDR2 YYEEEE. Here the CDR3 reads CASSLVVNEQFF. In DNA form, the CDR3 reads TGTGCCAGCAGCTTGGTAGTGAATGAGCAGTTCTTC. Looking up the rest from reference TRBV5-6 and TRBJ2-1 gives the full variable domain: DAGVTQSPTHLIKTRGQQVTLRCSPKSGHDTVSWYQQALGQGPQFIFQYYEEEERQRGNFPDRFSGHQFPNYSSELNVNALLLGDSALYLCASSLVVNEQFFGPGTRLTVL.

The CDR3 spells CASRLPETSYEQYV. Written as DNA, the CDR3 is TGTGCAAGTCGCTTACCGGAGACCTCCTACGAGCAGTACGTC. J is TRBJ2-7 and V is TRBV12-2; the table's D gene call, TRBD2, was not cross checked with the DNA. TRBV12-2 is classified as a pseudogene. The CDR3 has 14 amino acids.

This chain joins TRBV6-4 and TRBJ2-7, with 7 bases aligning to TRBD1. Germline V gene data show CDR1 as MRHNA and CDR2 as SNTAGT. This CDR3 is built from 17 residues. The junction had 10 bases not matched to a gene; V was cut back by 2 bases and J by 0 bases. Written as DNA, the CDR3 is TGTGCCAGCAGTGACACCTACAGGGGTATAAGCTCCTACGAGCAGTACGTC. Translating gives CASSDTYRGISSYEQYV.

The genes are TRBV28 and TRBJ2-1; D is undetermined. Trimming took 8 bases from V and 5 from J, leaving 19 bases between them. From germline, CDR1 is MDHEN and CDR2 SYDVKM. CDR3 length equals 15 residues. The CDR3 here is CASCDARNVNNEQFF. CDR3 DNA sequence: TGTGCCAGCTGCGACGCCAGGAACGTGAACAATGAGCAGTTCTTC.

The chain carries TRBV19 and TRBJ1-2; 9 bases align to TRBD1. The CDR3 has 17 residues. The ends lost 4 bases at V and 3 bases at J; junction bases unmatched: 12. Germline CDR1 reads LNHDA; CDR2 reads SQIVND (reference sequence). The CDR3 is CASSSRGQGPSDYGYTF. CDR3 coding DNA: TGTGCCAGTAGTAGTAGGGGACAGGGTCCCTCCGACTATGGCTACACCTTC. The complete variable domain, with remaining parts taken from reference TRBV19 and TRBJ1-2, reads DGGITQSPKYLFRKEGQNVTLSCEQNLNHDAMYWYRQDPGQGLRLIYYSQIVNDFQKGDIAEGYSVSREKKESFPLTVTSAQKNPTAFYLCASSSRGQGPSDYGYTFGSGTRLTVV.

J is TRBJ1-2 and V is TRBV10-3; possible D gene TRBD1, 5 bases. CDR1 and CDR2 (germline): ENHRY, SYGVKD. V gave up 4 bases and J gave up 8 bases, with 14 bases separating them. This CDR3 region has 13 residues. CDR3 nucleotides: TGTGCCATCAGTGGCGGGGCGCGGGAAGGCTACACCTTC. As protein: CAISGGAREGYTF.

Only one count was recorded for this clone. This rearrangement joins TRBV19 to TRBJ1-2; 8 bases map to TRBD1. Germline lookup yields CDR1 LNHDA and CDR2 SQIVND (reference sequence). V dropped 7 bases and J dropped 2; count of bases not matched to a gene: 9. This CDR3 comprises 15 residues. CDR3 protein: CASIKRQGLNYGYTF. The CDR3, as DNA: TGTGCCAGTATAAAACGACAGGGGCTAAACTATGGCTACACCTTC.

V usage is TRBV25-1 and J usage is TRBJ1-6; D might be TRBD1 (5 bases). V dropped 1 base and J dropped 10 bases, with 11 bases sitting between them. Per the germline V gene, CDR1 is MGHDK and CDR2 is SYGVNS. The CDR3 is 14 amino acids. CDR3 residues: CASSELVRQSPLHF. DNA for the CDR3: TGTGCCAGCAGTGAATTAGTCAGACAGTCACCCCTCCACTTT.

This chain connects TRBV6-1 to TRBJ2-3, with 9 bases identical to TRBD1. The CDR3 spans 18 residues. Germline CDR1 reads MNHNS; CDR2 reads SASEGT. V lost 0 bases, J lost 7 bases, and 14 bases stayed unmatched. CDR3 residues: CASSEARWRTGDSNTQYF. The CDR3 coding sequence is TGTGCCAGCAGTGAAGCGAGGTGGAGGACAGGGGACAGCAATACGCAGTATTTT.

The chain carries TRBV2 and TRBJ2-1; 13 nucleotides align to TRBD2. This CDR3 spans 15 amino acids. CDR1 is SNHLY and CDR2 is FYNNEI in the germline V gene. Losses at the gene ends were 6 bases for V and 7 bases for J; bases not matched to a gene: 6. This CDR3 is CASRATSGGTNEQFF. Written as DNA, the CDR3 is TGTGCCAGCAGGGCGACTAGCGGGGGGACGAATGAGCAGTTCTTC.

J is TRBJ1-2 and V is TRBV30; the D is unclear. V dropped 3 bases and J dropped 2 bases, with 4 bases sitting between them. CDR1 is GTSNPN, CDR2 SVGIG, per germline (reference sequence). The CDR3 has 11 amino acids. The DNA of the CDR3 is TGTGCCTGGAGCCGGAACTATGGCTACACCTTC. Its protein product is CAWSRNYGYTF.

The V gene is TRBV6-1, the J gene TRBJ1-1; 7 bases line up with TRBD1. Unmatched junction bases numbered 7, after V lost 6 bases and J lost 6 bases. This CDR3 comprises 13 residues. The germline V gene has CDR1 MNHNS and CDR2 SASEGT. The CDR3 region has the DNA TGTGCCAGCAGGGAGACAGGGTTTTCTGAAGCTTTCTTT. Residues: CASRETGFSEAFF.

The chain couples TRBV28 to TRBJ2-3, with 12 bases lining up with TRBD1. This CDR3 contains 15 residues. The V gene's germline CDR1 is MDHEN and CDR2 SYDVKM. J was trimmed by 6 bases and V by 5 bases; bases with no gene match: 6. This CDR3 is CASSPSGQGADTQYF. CDR3 nucleotides: TGTGCCAGCAGTCCTTCGGGACAGGGGGCCGATACGCAGTATTTT.

This clone was observed once. The chain carries TRBV1 and TRBJ2-6; TRBD2, the D gene given by the table, was not confirmed from the DNA. TRBV1 is annotated as a pseudogene. The CDR3 is 18 amino acids. The CDR3 sequence is CTSSVRGLCTKRANVLTF. The CDR3 nucleotides read TGCACCAGCAGTGTCCGCGGTTTGTGCACAAAGCGGGCCAACGTCCTGACTTTC.

This clone was picked up a small number of times. This chain links TRBV27 with TRBJ2-7; 7 bases map to TRBD1. Germline V gene lookup returns CDR1 MNHEY and CDR2 SMNVEV (reference sequence). The V gene end was trimmed by 4 bases and the J gene end by 2 bases; junction bases not matched to a gene: 8. This CDR3 spans 15 amino acids. The CDR3 is CASSCPSGTAYEQYV. CDR3 coding DNA: TGTGCCAGCAGTTGCCCGTCGGGGACAGCCTACGAGCAGTACGTC.

The rearrangement uses TRBV7-8 and TRBJ1-2, with 7 positions matching TRBD1. Germline values: CDR1 SGHVS, CDR2 FQNEAQ. The junction had 8 bases not matched to a gene; V was cut back by 7 bases and J by 0 bases. This CDR3 has 15 amino acids. Written as DNA, the CDR3 is TGTGCCAGCACCCTCGGGACAGCTGCTAACTATGGCTACACCTTC. As protein: CASTLGTAANYGYTF.

A few counts support this clone. V gene TRBV7-2 combines with J gene TRBJ2-7; D unclear. Germline values: CDR1 SGHTA, CDR2 FQGNSA. V lost 8 bases and J 9 bases, leaving 5 bases between the germline ends. CDR3 length equals 8 residues. The CDR3 nucleotides are TGTGCCAGCTGTCTGCAGTACGTC. Its protein product is CASCLQYV.

V and J are TRBV27 and TRBJ1-2, with 8 bases aligning to TRBD1. The V gene's germline CDR1 is MNHEY and CDR2 SMNVEV (reference sequence). The V and J ends lost 8 bases and 2 bases, in that order; junction bases with no gene match: 10. This CDR3 is built from 15 residues. CDR3 residues: CASLPGGARNYGYTF. In DNA, the CDR3 is TGTGCCAGCCTTCCAGGGGGCGCAAGGAACTATGGCTACACCTTC.

The rearrangement joins TRBV6-1 to TRBJ2-1; 7 nucleotides align to TRBD2. The J segment lost 4 bases and the V segment lost 8 bases, leaving 11 bases of the junction unmatched. Germline loops: CDR1 MNHNS, CDR2 SASEGT. CDR3 length: 15 amino acids. The CDR3 reads CASFLGGGRYNEQFF. The CDR3 coding sequence is TGTGCCAGCTTTCTCGGGGGAGGGAGGTACAATGAGCAGTTCTTC.

This sequence joins TRBV27 and TRBJ2-5; the match to TRBD2 covers 9 bases. Trimming removed 7 bases from V and 4 bases from J; junction bases left unmatched: 10. The germline gives CDR1 MNHEY, CDR2 SMNVEV (reference sequence). The CDR3 runs 15 residues. CDR3 sequence: CASKAGLAGPETQYF. The CDR3 nucleotides are TGTGCCAGCAAAGCGGGCCTAGCGGGGCCAGAGACCCAGTACTTC.

This clone showed up just once. The chain uses TRBV28 and TRBJ1-5; tentative D call: TRBD1 (6 bases). Germline V CDR1 and CDR2: MDHEN, SYDVKM. This CDR3 spans 17 amino acids. V lost 3 bases, J lost 0 bases, and 15 bases lay in between. CDR3 loop: CASSLNTGLYSNQPQHF. CDR3 sequence (DNA): TGTGCCAGCAGTTTGAACACAGGGTTATATAGCAATCAGCCCCAGCATTTT. Variable domain in full (rest from reference TRBV28 and TRBJ1-5): DVKVTQSSRYLVKRTGEKVFLECVQDMDHENMFWYRQDPGLGLRLIYFSYDVKMKEKGDIPEGYSVSREKKERFSLILESASTNQTSMYLCASSLNTGLYSNQPQHFGDGTRLSIL.

V and J are TRBV7-6 and TRBJ1-1; D gene ambiguous. V was clipped by 5 bases and J by 3 bases, with 16 bases between them. CDR1 and CDR2 from the germline V gene are SGHVS and FNYEAQ. CDR3 length: 15 amino acids. The CDR3 DNA follows: TGTGCCAGCAGCACCCGACAAGGCCGTTACACTGAAGCTTTCTTT. It is translated as CASSTRQGRYTEAFF. Based on the CDR3 plus reference TRBV7-6 and TRBJ1-1, the full variable domain is GAGVSQSPRYKVTKRGQDVALRCDPISGHVSLYWYRQALGQGPEFLTYFNYEAQQDKSGLPNDRFSAERPEGSISTLTIQRTEQRDSAMYRCASSTRQGRYTEAFFGQGTRLTVV.

The chain carries TRBV19 and TRBJ1-2, with 8 nucleotides matching TRBD1. This CDR3 has 13 residues. Germline V CDR1 and CDR2: LNHDA, SQIVND (reference sequence). Losses at the gene ends were 5 bases for V and 5 bases for J; bases not matched to a gene: 4. The DNA for the CDR3 is TGTGCCAGTAGTCGACAGGGGTTTTATGGCTACACCTTC. It yields the protein CASSRQGFYGYTF.

Here the CDR3 reads CASSSQAGGGADTQYF. CDR3 bases: TGCGCCAGCAGCTCCCAAGCGGGGGGGGGCGCAGATACGCAGTATTTT. The chain employs TRBV5-1 and TRBJ2-3, with 10 bases aligning to TRBD2. Germline V gene sequence: CDR1 SGHRS, CDR2 YFSETQ. The CDR3 has 16 residues. Losses at the gene ends were 3 bases for V and 4 bases for J; bases not matched to a gene: 8.

The V gene is TRBV28, the J gene TRBJ1-2, with 10 bases lining up with TRBD1. This CDR3 has 15 residues. V was clipped by 6 bases and J by 5 bases; unmatched bases: 9. Germline-derived CDR1 and CDR2 are MDHEN and SYDVKM. In DNA form, the CDR3 reads TGTGCCAGCAGCGTACCCGGGACAGGGGAATATGGCTACACCTTC. Amino acids: CASSVPGTGEYGYTF.